These 31 T cell receptor beta chains were all obtained from the same sample, sequenced in a study of CD8 T cells in ankylosing spondylitis. TCRdb reprocessed the 5' RACE reads with MiXCR, giving one entry per CDR3 protein. The table lists roughly 230,000 distinct CDR3 sequences, more than 9% of them singletons. The source material was blood, either unsorted or a sorted T cell fraction (not recorded which). These receptors all come from a male donor with ankylosing spondylitis or in good health (not recorded which).

The chain links TRBV7-2 to TRBJ1-1, with D perhaps matching TRBD1 (5 bases). V lost 4 bases to trimming and J lost 7 bases, with 10 bases between them. CDR1 is SGHTA and CDR2 is FQGNSA in the germline V gene. The CDR3 sequence is 12 residues long. The CDR3 DNA is TGTGCCAGCAGCTCTAGTAGGGGTGAAGCTTTCTTT. It is translated as CASSSSRGEAFF.

This clonotype was picked up a small number of times. This chain uses TRBV10-1 with TRBJ1-1; D is undetermined. V was pared by 6 bases and J by 6 bases, with 23 bases between. Germline CDR1 is WNHNN and CDR2 is SYGVQD (reference sequence). CDR3 size: 16 residues. The CDR3 loop is CASRPPGPLSRAEAFF. The CDR3 DNA reads as TGCGCCAGCAGGCCCCCGGGCCCCCTTTCGAGGGCTGAAGCTTTCTTT.

In its sample, this clonotype was seen a few times. The rearrangement joins TRBV7-2 to TRBJ1-1; D gene unclear. The CDR3 covers 12 residues. Germline loops: CDR1 SGHTA, CDR2 FQGNSA. The ends were cut back, 8 bases at V and 1 base at J, with 8 bases in the middle. The CDR3 reads CASGSRNTEAFF. The CDR3 DNA follows: TGTGCCAGCGGCAGCCGGAACACTGAAGCTTTCTTT.

At least ten counts were recorded for this clonotype. V is TRBV12-5 and J is TRBJ2-2, with D hard to call. Trimming cost V 2 bases and J 6 bases, with 4 bases left between them. The CDR3 extends over 12 amino acids. CDR1 and CDR2 (germline): LGHNT, FRNRAP. The CDR3 loop is CASGLSPGELFF. The CDR3 nucleotides read TGTGCTAGTGGTTTGAGCCCCGGGGAGCTGTTTTTT.

This clonotype came up a few times. V usage is TRBV30 and J usage is TRBJ2-2; D not certain. V lost 0 bases and J lost 5, with 7 bases in between. Germline V lookup: CDR1 GTSNPN, CDR2 SVGIG (reference sequence). The CDR3 length is 13 residues. CDR3 bases: TGTGCCTGGAGTGTATGGGGAACCGGGGAGCTGTTTTTT. It is translated as CAWSVWGTGELFF.

This clonotype was observed a few times. This chain connects TRBV2 to TRBJ2-5, with D perhaps matching TRBD2 (5 bases). V was clipped by 1 base and J by 7 bases, with 10 bases between them. This CDR3 region has 13 residues. CDR1 is SNHLY, CDR2 FYNNEI, per germline. The CDR3 DNA reads as TGTGCCAGCAGTGAAGAGACTATAGGGACCCAGTACTTC. Encoded protein: CASSEETIGTQYF.

This clonotype occurred many times. This chain uses TRBV4-2 with TRBJ1-5; D remains ambiguous. V was clipped by 3 bases and J by 1 base, with 13 bases between them. CDR1 is LGHNA, CDR2 YNFKEQ, per germline. The CDR3 spans 16 residues. The CDR3 nucleotides read TGTGCCAGCAGCCACCCTACGGGAGTGAGCAATCAGCCCCAGCATTTT. This gives the protein CASSHPTGVSNQPQHF.

At least ten counts were recorded for this clonotype. The chain links TRBV4-2 to TRBJ2-4, with D tentatively TRBD1 (5 bases). The CDR3 covers 17 residues. Trimming stripped 5 bases from V and 0 bases from J, with 17 bases between. In germline, CDR1 is LGHNA, CDR2 YNFKEQ. In DNA, the CDR3 is TGTGCCAGCAGCGAATTAGACAGTACTCTAGCCAAAAACATTCAGTACTTC. Its protein product is CASSELDSTLAKNIQYF.

This clonotype has ten or more counts. The chain is built from TRBV5-6 and TRBJ2-1; possible D gene TRBD2, 5 bases. The CDR3 loop spans 16 amino acids. The germline V and J ends were trimmed by 1 base and 4 bases, with 15 bases remaining between them. Per germline, CDR1 SGHDT and CDR2 YYEEEE. The CDR3 DNA reads TGTGCCAGCAGCTTGACCAGCGGTTATCCTTACAATGAGCAGTTCTTC. Residues: CASSLTSGYPYNEQFF. Drawing the rest from reference TRBV5-6 and TRBJ2-1, the complete variable domain is DAGVTQSPTHLIKTRGQQVTLRCSPKSGHDTVSWYQQALGQGPQFIFQYYEEEERQRGNFPDRFSGHQFPNYSSELNVNALLLGDSALYLCASSLTSGYPYNEQFFGPGTRLTVL.

This clonotype showed up many times. The rearrangement joins TRBV5-6 to TRBJ2-3; D perhaps matches TRBD2 (6 bases). This CDR3 spans 17 amino acids. The V end was cut by 3 bases, the J end by 0 bases, with 17 bases between. CDR1 and CDR2 (germline): SGHDT, YYEEEE. In nucleotides, the CDR3 is TGTGCCAGCAGCTCCTTTGTGGGAGGACGGAGCACAGATACGCAGTATTTT. This sequence encodes CASSSFVGGRSTDTQYF.

The chain uses TRBV7-2 and TRBJ2-7; 7 bases line up with TRBD1. This CDR3 is 15 amino acids long. Germline loops: CDR1 SGHTA, CDR2 FQGNSA. V shed 5 bases and J 3 bases; nucleotides not matched to a gene: 10. In DNA, the CDR3 is TGTGCCAGCAGCCCCCCCTGGGACAGTTTCTACGAGCAGTACTTC. This sequence encodes CASSPPWDSFYEQYF.

Only a few counts were recorded for this clonotype. CDR3 nucleotide sequence: TGTGCCTGGAGTGTACACAGGGACAAAGAGACCCAGTACTTC. This translates into CAWSVHRDKETQYF. The V call is TRBV30, the J call TRBJ2-5; D may be TRBD1 (6 bases). V lost 0 bases and J lost 3, with 11 bases in between. Germline values: CDR1 GTSNPN, CDR2 SVGIG (reference sequence). The CDR3 is made up of 14 amino acids.

J is TRBJ1-4 and V is TRBV6-1; D remains ambiguous. This CDR3 is 13 amino acids long. Germline lookup yields CDR1 MNHNS and CDR2 SASEGT. V was cut by 2 bases and J by 4 bases, with 5 bases left in between. The CDR3 reads CASSEIYNEKLFF. CDR3 bases: TGTGCCAGCAGTGAAATATATAATGAAAAACTGTTTTTT.

The sample holds many counts of this clonotype. This chain connects TRBV20-1 to TRBJ2-2; D remains unclear. Germline values: CDR1 DFQATT, CDR2 SNEGSKA (reference sequence). V was cut by 0 bases and J by 1 base, with 3 bases left in between. The CDR3 has 13 amino acids. CDR3 coding DNA: TGCAGTGCTAGAGACGGGAACACCGGGGAGCTGTTTTTT. Its translation: CSARDGNTGELFF.

This clonotype was counted at least ten times. This chain connects TRBV10-3 to TRBJ2-3; D may be TRBD2 (7 bases). There are 15 residues in the CDR3. With 6 bases removed from V and 5 bases from J, the gap between germline ends came to 18 bases. Germline V CDR1 and CDR2: ENHRY, SYGVKD. CDR3 coding DNA: TGTGCCATCAGCGAGCGCGGGGGCTGGGAAGATACGCAGTATTTT. This translates into CAISERGGWEDTQYF.

This clonotype has at least ten counts. V and J are TRBV3-1 and TRBJ1-1; D unresolved. The germline gives CDR1 LGHDT, CDR2 YNNKEL (reference sequence). The V end lost 0 bases, the J end lost 6 bases, and 14 bases lay between the germline ends. This CDR3 comprises 15 residues. CDR3 loop: CASSQDLGLTAEAFF. The CDR3, as DNA: TGTGCCAGCAGCCAAGATCTCGGCCTTACCGCTGAAGCTTTCTTT.

This clonotype was found many times. The chain uses TRBV5-6 and TRBJ2-2; TRBD1 is a possible D gene (5 bases). The CDR3 contains 15 residues. Germline CDR1 reads SGHDT; CDR2 reads YYEEEE. The ends were cut back, 1 base at V and 4 bases at J, with 11 bases in the middle. The CDR3 nucleotides read TGTGCCAGCAGCTTGCAGCAGGGCTTCACCGGGGAGCTGTTTTTT. Residues: CASSLQQGFTGELFF. Looking up the rest from reference TRBV5-6 and TRBJ2-2 gives the full variable domain: DAGVTQSPTHLIKTRGQQVTLRCSPKSGHDTVSWYQQALGQGPQFIFQYYEEEERQRGNFPDRFSGHQFPNYSSELNVNALLLGDSALYLCASSLQQGFTGELFFGEGSRLTVL.

This clonotype was observed many times. This chain connects TRBV4-1 to TRBJ1-1; 8 nucleotides align to TRBD1. The CDR3 totals 16 residues. The germline CDR1 and CDR2 sequences are MGHRA and YSYEKL. J was trimmed by 2 bases and V by 1 base; bases with no gene match: 6. CDR3 nucleotides: TGCGCCAGCAGCCAAGTGTCGGACAGGGCAAACACTGAAGCTTTCTTT. Translated, it gives CASSQVSDRANTEAFF.

The sample holds many counts of this clonotype. The J gene is TRBJ2-7, the V gene TRBV7-9; D ambiguous. Germline CDR1 reads SEHNR; CDR2 reads FQNEAQ (reference sequence). The CDR3 runs to 14 residues. V was cut by 0 bases and J by 5 bases, with 11 bases left in between. CDR3 sequence reads: CASSLAYIGHEQYF. For the CDR3, the DNA is TGTGCCAGCAGCTTAGCTTACATAGGCCACGAGCAGTACTTC.

The J gene is TRBJ2-2, the V gene TRBV7-9; D might be TRBD2 (6 bases). Looked up from germline, CDR1 is SEHNR and CDR2 is FQNEAQ (reference sequence). The CDR3 sequence is 15 residues long. V lost 4 bases and J lost 7, with 16 bases in between. For the CDR3, the DNA is TGTGCCAGCAGCTCGTCGGGAGCCAGGGACGGGGAGCTGTTTTTT. Encoded protein: CASSSSGARDGELFF.

This clonotype was detected ten times or more. This chain joins TRBV5-5 and TRBJ2-1, with 7 positions matching TRBD2. Germline assignment: CDR1 SGHKS and CDR2 YYEKEE (reference sequence). The trim removed 6 bases at V and 8 bases at J, leaving 11 bases unmatched. The CDR3 is 14 amino acids. The CDR3 DNA reads as TGTGCCAGCACCCCGCATCCTGGGGGGGATGAGCAGTTCTTC. Its protein product is CASTPHPGGDEQFF.

This clonotype was seen many times. The J gene is TRBJ1-6, the V gene TRBV5-1; D possibly corresponds to TRBD1 (6 bases). Per germline, CDR1 SGHRS and CDR2 YFSETQ. The CDR3 is made up of 14 amino acids. V lost 4 bases to trimming and J lost 8 bases, with 13 bases between them. CDR3: CASSLGTSDSPLHF. The DNA for the CDR3 is TGCGCCAGCAGCCTGGGGACATCGGATTCACCCCTCCACTTT.

The V and J genes are TRBV4-1 and TRBJ2-7; D remains unclear. This CDR3 is 18 amino acids long. Germline CDR1 is MGHRA and CDR2 is YSYEKL. V was pared by 0 bases and J by 1 base, with 19 bases between. The CDR3 loop reads CASSQEWVPNTFSYEQYF. The DNA for the CDR3 is TGCGCCAGCAGCCAAGAGTGGGTCCCCAACACATTTTCCTACGAGCAGTACTTC.

The sample holds many counts of this clonotype. Here the CDR3 reads CSARRDREAFF. The CDR3 region has the DNA TGCAGTGCGCGTCGGGACAGAGAAGCTTTCTTT. J is TRBJ1-1 and V is TRBV20-1; 7 bases fit TRBD1. The CDR3 has 11 residues. Unmatched junction bases numbered 6, after V lost 6 bases and J lost 8 bases. CDR1 is DFQATT, CDR2 SNEGSKA, per germline (reference sequence).

This clonotype was picked up many times. This chain links TRBV20-1 with TRBJ2-4; TRBD1 aligns across 9 bases. CDR3 length equals 16 residues. Per the germline V gene, CDR1 is DFQATT and CDR2 is SNEGSKA (reference sequence). Losses at the gene ends were 0 bases for V and 6 bases for J; bases not matched to a gene: 9. The CDR3 nucleotides are TGCAGTGCTAGAGACCTATCTCGGGACAGGGTAAACATTCAGTACTTC. Its translation is CSARDLSRDRVNIQYF.

This clonotype was observed at least ten times. The chain employs TRBV12-3 or TRBV12-4 and TRBJ1-2; D gene uncertain. The length of the CDR3 is 11 residues. V lost 7 bases and J 4 bases, leaving 7 bases between the germline ends. CDR3 sequence reads: CASTRGYGYTF. In DNA, the CDR3 is TGTGCCAGCACCCGGGGCTATGGCTACACCTTC.

This clonotype was detected ten times or more. The chain is built from TRBV27 and TRBJ2-2; D not resolved. V lost 6 bases to trimming and J lost 6 bases, with 11 bases between them. Germline V lookup: CDR1 MNHEY, CDR2 SMNVEV (reference sequence). This CDR3 has 13 amino acids. The CDR3 coding sequence is TGTGCCAGCAGGCTGGGTACCCCCGGGGAGCTGTTTTTT. Its protein product is CASRLGTPGELFF.

This clonotype has a handful of counts. V and J are TRBV7-9 and TRBJ2-2; no clear D. The germline CDR1 and CDR2 sequences are SEHNR and FQNEAQ (reference sequence). The CDR3 runs 14 residues. With 5 bases removed from V and 4 bases from J, the gap between germline ends came to 11 bases. CDR3 loop: CASSLGTFTGELFF. DNA for the CDR3: TGTGCCAGCAGCCTGGGAACCTTCACCGGGGAGCTGTTTTTT.

This clonotype was observed at least ten times. The rearrangement uses TRBV27 and TRBJ2-7; D unclear. In germline, CDR1 is MNHEY, CDR2 SMNVEV (reference sequence). The CDR3 has 13 amino acids. Trimming pared 5 bases from V and 4 bases from J, leaving 12 bases between. CDR3 nucleotide sequence: TGTGCCAGCAGTCCCCTTCCCTCGTACGAGCAGTACTTC. Amino acids: CASSPLPSYEQYF.

Many counts were recorded for this clonotype. The J gene is TRBJ2-1, the V gene TRBV5-1; 10 nucleotides align to TRBD2. The CDR3 runs 18 residues. The germline gives CDR1 SGHRS, CDR2 YFSETQ. V shed 4 bases and J 1 base; nucleotides not matched to a gene: 11. CDR3 residues: CASSGGLARVVSYNEQFF. The CDR3 coding sequence is TGCGCCAGCAGCGGGGGACTAGCGCGGGTAGTATCCTACAATGAGCAGTTCTTC.

The rearrangement joins TRBV3-1 to TRBJ2-3; a possible D gene is TRBD2 (5 bases). Germline CDR1 and CDR2: LGHDT and YNNKEL (reference sequence). The CDR3 has 14 amino acids. Trimming cost V 10 bases and J 4 bases, with 18 bases left between them. CDR3 sequence: CANTSGLAADTQYF. Written as DNA, the CDR3 is TGTGCCAACACCTCCGGGCTAGCAGCAGATACGCAGTATTTT.